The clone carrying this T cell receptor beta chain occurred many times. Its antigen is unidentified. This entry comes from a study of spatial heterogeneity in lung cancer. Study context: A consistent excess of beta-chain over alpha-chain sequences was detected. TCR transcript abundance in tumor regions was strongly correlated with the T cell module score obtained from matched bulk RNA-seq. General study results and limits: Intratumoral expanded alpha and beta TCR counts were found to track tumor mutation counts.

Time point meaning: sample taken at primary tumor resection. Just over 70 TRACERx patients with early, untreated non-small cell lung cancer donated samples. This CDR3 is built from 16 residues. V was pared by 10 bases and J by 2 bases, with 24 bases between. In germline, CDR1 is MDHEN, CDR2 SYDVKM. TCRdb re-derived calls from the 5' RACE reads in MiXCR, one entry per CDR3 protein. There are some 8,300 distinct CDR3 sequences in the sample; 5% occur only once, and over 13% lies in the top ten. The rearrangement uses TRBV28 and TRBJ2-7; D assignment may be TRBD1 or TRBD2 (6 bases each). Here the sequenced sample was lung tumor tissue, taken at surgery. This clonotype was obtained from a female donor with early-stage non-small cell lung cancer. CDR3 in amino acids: CAIRGGPGQRTYEQYF. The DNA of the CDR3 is TGTGCCATCAGAGGGGGGCCGGGACAACGAACCTACGAGCAGTACTTC.